These 21 T cell receptor beta chains were sequenced from one sample in a study of vaccination effects on CD4 cells after COVID-19. Sequencing in the ViraFEST assay came after antigen-specific CD4+ T cells had been expanded with viral peptide pools, which were used to stimulate PBMC. With about ten days of culture completed, CD4+ T cells were isolated. Participants got two doses of BNT162b2 or mRNA-1273 vaccine. Their antigens remain unidentified. The assay was immunoSEQ multiplex PCR, and TCRdb's table has in-frame clones only and misses some. The data hold about 66,000 clones, with around four fifths observed a single time. The specimen was CD4+ T cells from PBMCs cultured with HCoV-OC43 spike peptides, collected after COVID-19 vaccination. Regarding subset: HCoV-OC43 spike overlapping peptide pool stimulation. Receptors were obtained from a human donor who received a COVID-19 vaccine.

This clone was counted between two and nine times. The chain is built from TRBV6-1 and TRBJ2-7; the D gene could be TRBD1 or TRBD2 (5 bases each). The CDR3 is 15 residues long. V was shortened by 2 bases and J by 6 bases, with 17 bases between the two germline ends. Germline assignment: CDR1 MNHNS and CDR2 SASEGT. The CDR3 reads CASSETGFRGREQYV. Written as DNA, the CDR3 is TGTGCCAGCAGTGAAACGGGCTTCCGGGGCCGCGAGCAGTACGTC.

DNA for the CDR3: TGCGCCAGCAGCTCTGTCTCAGGGGGAAACACCATATATTTT. Encoded protein: CASSSVSGGNTIYF. J is TRBJ1-3 and V is TRBV5-1; possibly TRBD1 for D (5 bases). This CDR3 is 14 amino acids long. Deletions cut 3 bases from V and 4 bases from J, with 11 bases between. CDR1 and CDR2 (germline): SGHRS, YFSETQ.

CDR3 residues: CASSFPGGNTGELFF. The CDR3 bases are TGCGCCAGCAGCTTCCCTGGGGGCAACACCGGGGAGCTGTTTTTT. The chain joins TRBV5-1 to TRBJ2-2; tentatively, D is TRBD1 (6 bases). The length of the CDR3 is 15 residues. With 2 bases removed from V and 2 bases from J, the gap between germline ends came to 10 bases. Germline-derived CDR1 and CDR2 are SGHRS and YFSETQ.

This chain connects TRBV5-4 to TRBJ2-5, with D possibly called TRBD1 or TRBD2 (5 bases each). There are 13 residues in the CDR3. From germline, CDR1 is SGHNT and CDR2 YYREEE (reference sequence). Trimming removed 3 bases at V and 5 bases at J, with 11 bases between. As DNA, the CDR3 is TGTGCCAGCAGCTCGGTAGGGACGGAGACCCAGTACTTC. This translates into CASSSVGTETQYF.

The rearrangement joins TRBV24-1 to TRBJ2-5; D possibly corresponds to TRBD1 (6 bases). This CDR3 is 14 amino acids long. V was shortened by 4 bases and J by 2 bases, with 10 bases between the two germline ends. Germline CDR1 KGHDR, CDR2 SFDVKD. This CDR3 is CATSETDRQETQYF. CDR3 DNA sequence: TGTGCCACCAGTGAGACCGACAGGCAAGAGACCCAGTACTTC.

V and J are TRBV12-5 and TRBJ1-1; 10 bases fit TRBD1. Germline lookup yields CDR1 LGHNT and CDR2 FRNRAP. Trimming cost V 6 bases and J 4 bases; bases outside gene matches: 5. The CDR3 spans 14 residues. The CDR3 DNA reads as TGTGCTAGTGGACCCGGACAGGGGGGCACTGAAGCTTTCTTT. Protein sequence: CASGPGQGGTEAFF.

The V and J genes are TRBV5-5 and TRBJ2-5; 9 bases are a match to TRBD2. Germline CDR1 reads SGHKS; CDR2 reads YYEKEE (reference sequence). J gave up 5 bases and V 2 bases, and 7 bases lay outside the gene matches. The length of the CDR3 is 15 residues. CDR3 protein: CASSFPSGALETQYF. As DNA, the CDR3 is TGTGCCAGCAGCTTTCCTAGCGGGGCTCTGGAGACCCAGTACTTC.

The chain combines TRBV5-1 with TRBJ1-4; D remains unclear. The CDR3 covers 15 residues. V was clipped by 5 bases and J by 3 bases, with 14 bases between them. Germline values: CDR1 SGHRS, CDR2 YFSETQ. The DNA of the CDR3 is TGCGCCAGCAGAGATACCGACATATCTAATGAAAAACTGTTTTTT. Translation gives CASRDTDISNEKLFF.

The rearrangement joins TRBV3-1 (or the pseudogene TRBV3-2) to TRBJ1-5; D remains unclear. Germline assignment: CDR1 LGHDT and CDR2 YNNKEL (reference sequence). This CDR3 contains 13 residues. Trimming stripped 3 bases from V and 4 bases from J, with 7 bases between. The CDR3: CASSHGVNQPQHF. CDR3 in DNA: TGTGCCAGCAGCCATGGGGTGAATCAGCCCCAGCATTTT.

The CDR3 protein is CGRQPQETQYF. CDR3 in DNA: TGTGGTAGGCAGCCCCAAGAGACCCAGTACTTC. This chain joins TRBV9 and TRBJ2-5; unclear D gene. Germline V gives CDR1 SGDLS, CDR2 YYNGEE. This CDR3 is built from 11 residues. Variable domain in full (rest from reference TRBV9 and TRBJ2-5): DSGVTQTPKHLITATGQRVTLRCSPRSGDLSVYWYQQSLDQGLQFLIQYYNGEERAKGNILERFSAQQFPDLHSELNLSSLELGDSALYFCGRQPQETQYFGPGTRLLVL.

The count of this clone is one. The CDR3 bases are TGCGCCAGCAGCTTGGCCGGTTTAATAGGGACTCAGACCGGGGAGCTGTTTTTT. It translates to CASSLAGLIGTQTGELFF. The chain joins TRBV5-1 to TRBJ2-2; TRBD2 might be the D (6 bases). V gave up 0 bases and J gave up 5 bases, with 20 bases separating them. The germline V gene encodes CDR1 SGHRS and CDR2 YFSETQ. The CDR3 runs 18 residues. The entire variable domain, with the rest obtained from reference TRBV5-1 and TRBJ2-2, is as follows: KAGVTQTPRYLIKTRGQQVTLSCSPISGHRSVSWYQQTPGQGLQFLFEYFSETQRNKGNFPGRFSGRQFSNSRSEMNVSTLELGDSALYLCASSLAGLIGTQTGELFFGEGSRLTVL.

The chain links TRBV18 to TRBJ1-3; D is undetermined. Trimming stripped 3 bases from V and 1 base from J, with 10 bases between. The CDR3 is made up of 15 amino acids. Germline loops: CDR1 KGHSH, CDR2 LQKENI. This CDR3 is CASSPSTLSGNTIYF. The CDR3 coding sequence is TGTGCCAGCTCACCGTCGACTTTGTCTGGAAACACCATATATTTT.

The chain has TRBV14 and TRBJ2-3; D is unresolved. V was shortened by 4 bases and J by 6 bases, with 14 bases between the two germline ends. This CDR3 region has 14 residues. Germline CDR1 SGHDN, CDR2 FVKESK. This chain's CDR3 is CASSREYLEDTQYF. CDR3 DNA: TGTGCCAGCAGCCGGGAATACCTCGAGGATACGCAGTATTTT.

This chain connects TRBV6-1 to TRBJ1-5, with 7 positions matching TRBD1. CDR1 is MNHNS, CDR2 SASEGT, per germline. Trimming cost V 2 bases and J 3 bases; bases outside gene matches: 13. The CDR3 sequence is 18 residues long. CDR3 nucleotide sequence: TGTGCCAGCAGTGAATACGGCAGGGGGAGGAGTAACAATCAGCCCCAGCATTTT. Encoded protein: CASSEYGRGRSNNQPQHF.

CDR3 amino acids: CASSSQGVGNQPQHF. CDR3 nucleotides: TGTGCCAGCAGCTCACAGGGGGTCGGCAATCAGCCCCAGCATTTT. This chain uses TRBV7-8 with TRBJ1-5; TRBD1 agrees at 8 bases. This CDR3 is built from 15 residues. The V gene end was trimmed by 4 bases and the J gene end by 2 bases; junction bases not matched to a gene: 4. The germline V gene has CDR1 SGHVS and CDR2 FQNEAQ.

The CDR3 is CASSQDRGRSEQFF. CDR3 in DNA: TGTGCCAGCAGCCAGGACAGGGGGCGAAGTGAGCAGTTCTTC. The chain couples TRBV4-2 to TRBJ2-1; TRBD1 matches at 11 bases. The CDR3 contains 14 residues. Losses at the gene ends were 3 bases for V and 9 bases for J; bases not matched to a gene: 4. CDR1 is LGHNA and CDR2 is YNFKEQ in the germline V gene.

V usage is TRBV11-1 and J usage is TRBJ1-2, with TRBD1 identical over 7 bases. Germline CDR1 and CDR2: SGHAT and FQDESV (reference sequence). The CDR3 has 13 amino acids. V dropped 6 bases and J dropped 2; count of bases not matched to a gene: 3. CDR3 DNA sequence: TGTGCCAGCAGGAGGGGACAGAACTATGGCTACACCTTC. It translates to CASRRGQNYGYTF.

The rearrangement uses TRBV5-1 and TRBJ1-2; a weak D match, TRBD1 (5 bases). Trimming shortened V by 4 bases and J by 4 bases, and 11 bases separated the two germline ends. CDR1 is SGHRS and CDR2 is YFSETQ in the germline V gene. The CDR3 runs to 13 residues. CDR3: CASSQSGGYGYTF. Here the CDR3 DNA reads TGCGCCAGCAGCCAAAGCGGGGGCTATGGCTACACCTTC.

The chain recombines TRBV9 with TRBJ2-5; 7 bases line up with TRBD2. There are 13 residues in the CDR3. CDR1 and CDR2 (germline): SGDLS, YYNGEE. The trim removed 3 bases at V and 2 bases at J, leaving 1 base unmatched. CDR3 bases: TGTGCCAGCAGCGGGGGGGGTCAAGAGACCCAGTACTTC. Protein product: CASSGGGQETQYF.

This clone was detected a few times. The chain has TRBV27 and TRBJ1-4; 7 bases line up with TRBD1. CDR3 size: 14 residues. The V and J ends lost 3 bases and 8 bases, in that order; junction bases with no gene match: 6. Germline CDR1 is MNHEY and CDR2 is SMNVEV (reference sequence). CDR3: CASSFSGGMEKLFF. In nucleotides, the CDR3 is TGTGCCAGCAGTTTTTCAGGGGGGATGGAAAAACTGTTTTTT.

The chain joins TRBV6-6 to TRBJ2-7, with unresolved D. Germline values: CDR1 MNHNY, CDR2 SVGAGI (reference sequence). This CDR3 is built from 11 residues. Trimming removed 8 bases at V and 2 bases at J, with 7 bases between. This chain's CDR3 is CASGQTYEQYV. CDR3 coding DNA: TGTGCCAGCGGCCAAACCTACGAGCAGTACGTC.